The T cell receptor beta chain under discussion was sequenced for a study of blood T cell repertoires in COVID-19. In its sample, this clone was seen once. V lost 2 bases, J lost 6 bases, and 17 bases lay in between. The CDR3 covers 15 residues. Germline assignment: CDR1 KGHSH and CDR2 LQKENI. In the original processing: Estimation of nucleated cell counts was performed using reference gene primer amplification. Libraries were prepared by immunoSEQ multiplex PCR; TCRdb keeps only in-frame clonotypes and omits some of them. For V, J and clone size, that table is used; D and trimming come from the DNA. The sample records approximately 500,000 clones, 70% to 90% being singletons.

Material for sequencing was peripheral blood. This receptor was identified in a human donor in a cohort sampled during active COVID-19. V usage is TRBV18 and J usage is TRBJ2-7; D is ambiguous. The CDR3 here is CASSPNPPPGLEQYF. DNA of the CDR3: TGTGCCAGCTCACCAAACCCACCCCCTGGGCTCGAGCAGTACTTC.